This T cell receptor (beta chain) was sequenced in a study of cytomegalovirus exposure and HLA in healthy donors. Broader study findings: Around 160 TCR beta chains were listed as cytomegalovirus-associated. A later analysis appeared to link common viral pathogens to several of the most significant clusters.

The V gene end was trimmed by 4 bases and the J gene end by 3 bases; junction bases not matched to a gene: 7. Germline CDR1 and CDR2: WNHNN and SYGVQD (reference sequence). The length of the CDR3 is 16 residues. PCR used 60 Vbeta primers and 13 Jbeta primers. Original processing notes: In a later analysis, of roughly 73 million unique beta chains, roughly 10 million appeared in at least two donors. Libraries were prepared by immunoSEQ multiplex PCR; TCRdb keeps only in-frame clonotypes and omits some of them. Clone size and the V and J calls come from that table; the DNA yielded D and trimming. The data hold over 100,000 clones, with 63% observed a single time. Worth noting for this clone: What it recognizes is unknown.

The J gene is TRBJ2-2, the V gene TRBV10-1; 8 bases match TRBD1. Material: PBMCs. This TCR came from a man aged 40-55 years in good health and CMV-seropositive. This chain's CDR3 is CASSGPGGQDTGELFF. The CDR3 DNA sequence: TGCGCCAGCAGTGGTCCCGGGGGACAGGACACCGGGGAGCTGTTTTTT.